Shown below are 15 T cell receptor beta chains from a single sample sequenced in a study of cytomegalovirus exposure and HLA in healthy donors. The PCR made use of 60 Vbeta and 13 Jbeta primers. TCRdb keeps only in-frame clones here, not all; method: immunoSEQ multiplex PCR. Here the sample spans about 190,000 clones, over 70% being singletons. The material sequenced was PBMCs. These receptors all stem from a woman in her twenties or thirties in good health and CMV-seropositive.

The gene calls are TRBV28 and TRBJ2-7, with TRBD1 as a possible D gene (6 bases). The CDR3 runs to 14 residues. Trimming pared 7 bases from V and 4 bases from J, leaving 17 bases between. Germline V lookup: CDR1 MDHEN, CDR2 SYDVKM. In nucleotides, the CDR3 is TGTGCCAGCATCCTAACGGCAGGGGCGTACGAGCAGTACTTC. It codes for CASILTAGAYEQYF.

The gene calls are TRBV28 and TRBJ1-5; no reliable D call. The V gene lost 4 bases and the J gene lost 4 bases, with 5 bases spanning the gap. CDR1 is MDHEN, CDR2 SYDVKM, per germline. The CDR3 totals 12 residues. The CDR3, as DNA: TGTGCCAGCAGTTCTCGGAATCAGCCCCAGCATTTT. It codes for CASSSRNQPQHF.

In this sample, this clone turned up a few times. The V call is TRBV28, the J call TRBJ2-5; the D is unclear. This CDR3 spans 14 amino acids. Trimming stripped 6 bases from V and 1 base from J, with 12 bases between. In germline, CDR1 is MDHEN, CDR2 SYDVKM. DNA for the CDR3: TGTGCCAGCAGCCCCAGACTGGCCCAAGAGACCCAGTACTTC. It yields the protein CASSPRLAQETQYF.

The rearrangement joins TRBV6-1 to TRBJ2-3; 11 bases map to TRBD2. The CDR3 runs 16 residues. The germline CDR1 and CDR2 sequences are MNHNS and SASEGT. The junction had 8 bases not matched to a gene; V was cut back by 4 bases and J by 5 bases. CDR3 DNA: TGTGCCAGCAGTGTACAACTAGCGGGAGAGCTAGATACGCAGTATTTT. Protein product: CASSVQLAGELDTQYF.

The V and J genes are TRBV5-1 and TRBJ2-2, with 8 bases matching TRBD2. The CDR3 spans 16 residues. The ends lost 2 bases at V and 5 bases at J; junction bases unmatched: 8. Per the germline V gene, CDR1 is SGHRS and CDR2 is YFSETQ. In DNA, the CDR3 is TGCGCCAGCAGCTTCGGGGGGACTAGGATTACCGGGGAGCTGTTTTTT. Its protein product is CASSFGGTRITGELFF.

A few counts support this clone. The CDR3 DNA sequence: TGTGCCAGCAGCTTGGCCTTTACAGGGAATAACGAGCAGTACTTC. Protein sequence: CASSLAFTGNNEQYF. The rearrangement joins TRBV5-4 to TRBJ2-7; a possible D gene is TRBD1 (6 bases). Trimming pared 0 bases from V and 5 bases from J, leaving 15 bases between. The CDR3 runs 15 residues. Germline V lookup: CDR1 SGHNT, CDR2 YYREEE (reference sequence). Complete variable domain (other parts from reference TRBV5-4 and TRBJ2-7): ETGVTQSPTHLIKTRGQQVTLRCSSQSGHNTVSWYQQALGQGPQFIFQYYREEENGRGNFPPRFSGLQFPNYSSELNVNALELDDSALYLCASSLAFTGNNEQYFGPGTRLTVT.

About this clone: Other DNA sequences within the sample encode an identical CDR3. The chain recombines TRBV5-1 with TRBJ2-1, with TRBD2 identical over 8 bases. V lost 4 bases, J lost 4 bases, and 4 bases stayed unmatched. Germline loops: CDR1 SGHRS, CDR2 YFSETQ. CDR3 length: 14 amino acids. DNA of the CDR3: TGCGCCAGCAGCAGCAGCGGGGGATACAATGAGCAGTTCTTC. Protein product: CASSSSGGYNEQFF.

This clone has only one observation. V gene TRBV28 combines with J gene TRBJ1-4; 10 nucleotides line up with TRBD1. Trimming removed 6 bases from V and 3 bases from J; junction bases left unmatched: 4. This CDR3 comprises 15 residues. Germline CDR1 and CDR2: MDHEN and SYDVKM. This CDR3 is CASRLGTGANEKLFF. In DNA, the CDR3 is TGTGCCAGCAGACTTGGGACAGGGGCTAATGAAAAACTGTTTTTT. Drawing the rest from reference TRBV28 and TRBJ1-4, the complete variable domain is DVKVTQSSRYLVKRTGEKVFLECVQDMDHENMFWYRQDPGLGLRLIYFSYDVKMKEKGDIPEGYSVSREKKERFSLILESASTNQTSMYLCASRLGTGANEKLFFGSGTQLSVL.

The rearrangement joins TRBV5-1 to TRBJ2-3, with TRBD1 matching 9 bases. Per the germline V gene, CDR1 is SGHRS and CDR2 is YFSETQ. This CDR3 comprises 16 residues. Losses at the gene ends were 1 base for V and 3 bases for J; bases not matched to a gene: 6. CDR3 nucleotide sequence: TGCGCCAGCAGCTTGAGAACAGGGGGCAGGACAGATACGCAGTATTTT. Its protein product is CASSLRTGGRTDTQYF.

The chain couples TRBV2 to TRBJ2-1, with a weak D call TRBD2 (7 bases). The germline gives CDR1 SNHLY, CDR2 FYNNEI. V shed 4 bases and J shed 13 bases, with 20 bases lying between them. This CDR3 is built from 14 residues. The CDR3 region has the DNA TGTGCCAGCAGTGGCCCATGGGAGGGGGGGTACCAGTTCTTC. Protein sequence: CASSGPWEGGYQFF.

The V and J genes are TRBV7-2 and TRBJ2-1; 9 bases agree with TRBD1. V lost 5 bases to trimming and J lost 8 bases; unmatched junction nucleotides: 7. The germline V gene encodes CDR1 SGHTA and CDR2 FQGNSA. The CDR3 has 14 amino acids. For the CDR3, the DNA is TGTGCCAGCAGCCCCGGGACAGGGTTCGATGAGCAGTTCTTC. This codes for CASSPGTGFDEQFF.

Of note for this clone: Other nucleotide sequences from this sample produce the same CDR3. The rearrangement links TRBV7-2 to TRBJ2-5, with 12 bases fitting TRBD2. J was trimmed by 3 bases and V by 4 bases; bases with no gene match: 3. The CDR3 is 15 amino acids. Germline V gene sequence: CDR1 SGHTA, CDR2 FQGNSA. The CDR3 is CASSSRLAGEETQYF. As DNA, the CDR3 is TGTGCCAGCAGCTCGAGACTAGCGGGGGAAGAGACCCAGTACTTC.

This clone came up once. The chain combines TRBV7-9 with TRBJ1-4; the D gene is possibly TRBD1 (5 bases). The CDR3 totals 13 residues. Looked up from germline, CDR1 is SEHNR and CDR2 is FQNEAQ (reference sequence). V gave up 8 bases and J gave up 13 bases, with 20 bases separating them. CDR3 sequence: CASSQDPVKGLFF. The CDR3 DNA reads as TGTGCCAGCTCACAGGACCCAGTGAAGGGACTGTTTTTT.

The chain is built from TRBV25-1 and TRBJ2-5; D is unclear. With the DNA end fitting TRBJ2-7 better, the J assignment may be wrong. CDR1 and CDR2 from the germline V gene are MGHDK and SYGVNS. The CDR3 has 12 amino acids. CDR3 nucleotides: TGTGCCAGCGGTGGATCTGACTACGAGCAGTACTTC. It translates to CASGGSDYEQYF.

A single count supports this clone. The chain uses TRBV20-1 and TRBJ2-7, with D possibly being TRBD2 (6 bases). This CDR3 has 11 amino acids. V gave up 6 bases and J gave up 6 bases, with 12 bases separating them. Germline-derived CDR1 and CDR2 are DFQATT and SNEGSKA (reference sequence). Here the CDR3 DNA reads TGCAGTGCCAAGACTAGGGTCGAGCAGTACTTC. Translated: CSAKTRVEQYF.